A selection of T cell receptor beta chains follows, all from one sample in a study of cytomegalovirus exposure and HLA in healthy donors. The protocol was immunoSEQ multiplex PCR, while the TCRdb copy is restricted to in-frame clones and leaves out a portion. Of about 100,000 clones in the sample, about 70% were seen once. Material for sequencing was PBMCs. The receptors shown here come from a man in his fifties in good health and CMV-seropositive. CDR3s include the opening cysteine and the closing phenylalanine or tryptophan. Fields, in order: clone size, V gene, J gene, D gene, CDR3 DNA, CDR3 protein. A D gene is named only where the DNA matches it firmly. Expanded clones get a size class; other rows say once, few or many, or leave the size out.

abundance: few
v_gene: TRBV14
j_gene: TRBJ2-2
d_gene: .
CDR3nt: TGTGCCAGCAGCCCCAGACTAGGCGTGGGATATTGGGCCGGGGAGCTGTTTTTT
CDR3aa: CASSPRLGVGYWAGELFF

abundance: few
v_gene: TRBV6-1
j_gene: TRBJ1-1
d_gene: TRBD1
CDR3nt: TGTGCCAGCAGTCCGGGGACAGGGGTGAACACTGAAGCTTTCTTT
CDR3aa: CASSPGTGVNTEAFF

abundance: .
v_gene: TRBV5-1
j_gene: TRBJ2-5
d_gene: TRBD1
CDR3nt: TGCGCCAGCAGAGCGTACGGGACAGGGGGAGAGACCCAGTACTTC
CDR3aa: CASRAYGTGGETQYF

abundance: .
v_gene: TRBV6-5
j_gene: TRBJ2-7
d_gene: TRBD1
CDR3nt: TGTGCCAGCAGCATAATGGGGACAGGTACCTACGAGCAGTACTTC
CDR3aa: CASSIMGTGTYEQYF

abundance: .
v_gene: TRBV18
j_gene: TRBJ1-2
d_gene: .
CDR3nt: TGTGCCAGCTCACCGGGGGGGGCCTATGGCTACACCTTC
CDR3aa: CASSPGGAYGYTF

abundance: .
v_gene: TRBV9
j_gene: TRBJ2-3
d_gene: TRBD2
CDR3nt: TGTGCCAGCAGCACCCCTCGCGGGGGTTTTCGCACAGATACGCAGTATTTT
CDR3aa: CASSTPRGGFRTDTQYF

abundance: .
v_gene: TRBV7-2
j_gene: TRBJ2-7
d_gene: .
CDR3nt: TGTGCCAGCAGCTCCAGGGTCGCATCCTACGAGCAGTACTTC
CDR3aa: CASSSRVASYEQYF

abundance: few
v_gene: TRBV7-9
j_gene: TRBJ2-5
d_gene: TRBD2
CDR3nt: TGTGCCGGATCTAGCGGTTCCTCGAGGGAGACCCAGTACTTC
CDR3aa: CAGSSGSSRETQYF

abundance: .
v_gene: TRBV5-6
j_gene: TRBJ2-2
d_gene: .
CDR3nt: TGTGCCATCGCCTCGCGGAGGAAAAACACCGGGGAGCTGTTTTTT
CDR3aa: CAIASRRKNTGELFF

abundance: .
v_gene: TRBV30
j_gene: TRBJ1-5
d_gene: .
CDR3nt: TGTGCCTGGAGTGATCGGGGCAATCAGCCCCAGCATTTT
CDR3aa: CAWSDRGNQPQHF

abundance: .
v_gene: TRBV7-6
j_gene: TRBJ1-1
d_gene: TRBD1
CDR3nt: TGTGCCAGCAGCCCTCCAGGGGGCCTGAACACTGAAGCTTTCTTT
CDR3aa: CASSPPGGLNTEAFF

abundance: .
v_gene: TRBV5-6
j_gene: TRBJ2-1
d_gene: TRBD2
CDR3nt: TGTGCCAGCAGCTTAGTATGGCTAGCGGGAGATCGCGAGCAGTTCTTC
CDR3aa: CASSLVWLAGDREQFF

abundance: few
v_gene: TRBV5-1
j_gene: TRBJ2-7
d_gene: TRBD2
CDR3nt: TGCGCCAGCAGCCCAGGGACTAGCGGGGGGGACAAGCAGTACTTC
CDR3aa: CASSPGTSGGDKQYF

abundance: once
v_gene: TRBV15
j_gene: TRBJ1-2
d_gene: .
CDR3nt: TGTGCCACCAGCAGAGATCGAGACAGGCTAGGCTACACCTTC
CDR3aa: CATSRDRDRLGYTF